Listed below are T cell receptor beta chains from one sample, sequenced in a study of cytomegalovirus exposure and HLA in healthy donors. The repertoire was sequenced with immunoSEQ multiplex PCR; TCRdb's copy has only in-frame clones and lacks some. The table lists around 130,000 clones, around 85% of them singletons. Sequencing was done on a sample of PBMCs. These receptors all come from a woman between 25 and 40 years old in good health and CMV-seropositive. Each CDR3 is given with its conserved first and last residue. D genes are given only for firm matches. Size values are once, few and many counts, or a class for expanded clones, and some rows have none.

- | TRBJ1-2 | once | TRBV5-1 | TGCGCCAGCAGCTTGATGGCGGCGTCTGAAGGCGGCTACACCTTC | CASSLMAASEGGYTF
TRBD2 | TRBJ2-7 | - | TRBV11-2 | TGTGCCAGCAGCTCCCTAGCGGGGGTCGATGCCTACGAGCAGTACTTC | CASSSLAGVDAYEQYF
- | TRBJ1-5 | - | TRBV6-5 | TGTGCCAGCAGTTACGCGTGGAATCAGCCCCAGCATTTT | CASSYAWNQPQHF
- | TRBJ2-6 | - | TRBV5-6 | TGTGCCAGCAGCTACACAGGGTCGGGGGCCAACGTCCTGACTTTC | CASSYTGSGANVLTF
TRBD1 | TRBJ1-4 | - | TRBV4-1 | TGCGCCAGCAGCCAGGGACAGGTTGCAACTAATGAAAAACTGTTTTTT | CASSQGQVATNEKLFF
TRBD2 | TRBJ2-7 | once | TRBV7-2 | TGTGCCAGCAGCCCTGGGATAGCGGGGTACGAGCAGTACTTC | CASSPGIAGYEQYF
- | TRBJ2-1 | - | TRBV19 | TGTGCCAGTAGTATCCGGGAGCGTAGTGAGCAGTTCTTC | CASSIRERSEQFF
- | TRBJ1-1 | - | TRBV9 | TGTGCCAGCAGCGTACTCCTGAGCACTGAAGCTTTCTTT | CASSVLLSTEAFF
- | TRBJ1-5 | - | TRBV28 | TGTGCCAGCAGTTTAGGCCGGACAGGCAATCAGCCCCAGCATTTT | CASSLGRTGNQPQHF
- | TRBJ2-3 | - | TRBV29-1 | TGCAGCGTTGACAGGGGAACAGATACGCAGTATTTT | CSVDRGTDTQYF
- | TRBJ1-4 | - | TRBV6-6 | TGTGCCAGCAGTTACCCACAGGAGGGACTGTTTTTT | CASSYPQEGLFF
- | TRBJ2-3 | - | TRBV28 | TGTGCCAGCAGTCCCCGGGGTCCACCAGATACGCAGTATTTT | CASSPRGPPDTQYF
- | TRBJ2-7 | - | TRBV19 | TGTGCCAGTAGCATCCATTGGGCGATGTCCTACGAGCAGTACTTC | CASSIHWAMSYEQYF
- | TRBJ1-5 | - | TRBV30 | TGTGCCTGGAGTGATCGTAGCAATCAGCCCCAGCATTTT | CAWSDRSNQPQHF
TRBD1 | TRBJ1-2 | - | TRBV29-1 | TGCAGCGTTTCTACAGGGGGCGATGGCTACACCTTC | CSVSTGGDGYTF
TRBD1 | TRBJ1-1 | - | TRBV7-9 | TGTGCCAGCAGCCCTCCACTGGACAGGGAAGCTTTCTTT | CASSPPLDREAFF
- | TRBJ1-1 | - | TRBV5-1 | TGCGCCAGCAGCTTGGGACAGATAAACACTGAAGCTTTCTTT | CASSLGQINTEAFF
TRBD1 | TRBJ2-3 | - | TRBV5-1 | TGCGCCAGCAGCTGGAGGACAGGGCCAGATACGCAGTATTTT | CASSWRTGPDTQYF
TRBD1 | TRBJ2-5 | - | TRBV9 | TGTGCCAGCAGGGGACAGGGGGGGGAAGAGACCCAGTACTTC | CASRGQGGEETQYF
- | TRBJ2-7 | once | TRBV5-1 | TGCGCCAGCAGCTGGGGGGACAGCTCCTACGAGCAGTACTTC | CASSWGDSSYEQYF
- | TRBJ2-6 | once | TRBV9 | TGTGCCAGCAGCGTAGGAGTGGGGCACTCTGGGGCCAACGTCCTGACTTTC | CASSVGVGHSGANVLTF
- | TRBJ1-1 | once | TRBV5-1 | TGCGCCAGCAGCTTGGAGACGGGGGGGGGCCCTGAAGCTTTCTTT | CASSLETGGGPEAFF
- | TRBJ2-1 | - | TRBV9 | TGTGCCAGCAGCGTTGGAGGGGGGGCCTACAATGAGCAGTTCTTC | CASSVGGGAYNEQFF
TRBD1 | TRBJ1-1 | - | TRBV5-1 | TGCGCCAGCAGCTTAACCGGGACAGTGAACACTGAAGCTTTCTTT | CASSLTGTVNTEAFF
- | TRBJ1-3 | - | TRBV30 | TGTGCCTGGAACACAGGTTCAAGCTCTGGAAACACCATATATTTT | CAWNTGSSSGNTIYF
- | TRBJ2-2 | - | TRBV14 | TGTGCCAGCAGCCAGGCTAACACCGGGGAGCTGTTTTTT | CASSQANTGELFF
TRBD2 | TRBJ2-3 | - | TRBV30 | TGTGCCTGGAGTGTCGGGACTAGCGGGGTTTGGGATACGCAGTATTTT | CAWSVGTSGVWDTQYF
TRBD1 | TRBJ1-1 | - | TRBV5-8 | TGTGCCAGCAGCGAGATCAGGGGGACTGAAGCTTTCTTT | CASSEIRGTEAFF
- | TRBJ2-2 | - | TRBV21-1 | TGTGCCAGCAGGAGGGGGGAGCTGTTTTTT | CASRRGELFF
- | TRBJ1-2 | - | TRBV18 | TGTGCCAGCTCACCAGACAGCTACTATGGCTACACCTTC | CASSPDSYYGYTF
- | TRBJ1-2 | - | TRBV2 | TGTGCCAGCAGTTCTCAGGGGTGGGGCTACACCTTC | CASSSQGWGYTF
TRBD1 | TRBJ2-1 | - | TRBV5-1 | TGCGCCAGCAGCTTGGCGGACAGGCTCTACAATGAGCAGTTCTTC | CASSLADRLYNEQFF
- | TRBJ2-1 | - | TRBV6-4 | TGTGCCAGCAGCCGGTCGTCCTACAATGAGCAGTTCTTC | CASSRSSYNEQFF
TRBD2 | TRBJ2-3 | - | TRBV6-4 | TGTGCCAGCAGTCCCCACGGGGGGGAAGATACGCAGTATTTT | CASSPHGGEDTQYF
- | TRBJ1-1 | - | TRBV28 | TGTGCCAGCAGGCTACAGGGAACTGAAGCTTTCTTT | CASRLQGTEAFF
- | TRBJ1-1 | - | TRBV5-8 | TGTGCCAGCAGCATCCGCGTCGGGGTCAACACTGAAGCTTTCTTT | CASSIRVGVNTEAFF
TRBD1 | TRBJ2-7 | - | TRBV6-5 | TGTGCCAGCAGATCACAGGGGGGCGAGCAGTACTTC | CASRSQGGEQYF
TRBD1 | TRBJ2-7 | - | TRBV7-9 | TGTGCCAGCAGCCCCAGTGGACAGGGGGTTCCCTACGAGCAGTACTTC | CASSPSGQGVPYEQYF
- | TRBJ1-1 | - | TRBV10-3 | TGTGCCATCACAACGGACAGAACGCGGCCTTTCTTT | CAITTDRTRPFF
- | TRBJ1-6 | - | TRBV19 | TGTGCCACTTCCGCGGACAGACAAAATTCACCCCTCCACTTT | CATSADRQNSPLHF
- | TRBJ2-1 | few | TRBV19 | TGTGCCAGTAGACATTGGGCTGGAGGGCGTGGGAACAATGAGCAGTTCTTC | CASRHWAGGRGNNEQFF